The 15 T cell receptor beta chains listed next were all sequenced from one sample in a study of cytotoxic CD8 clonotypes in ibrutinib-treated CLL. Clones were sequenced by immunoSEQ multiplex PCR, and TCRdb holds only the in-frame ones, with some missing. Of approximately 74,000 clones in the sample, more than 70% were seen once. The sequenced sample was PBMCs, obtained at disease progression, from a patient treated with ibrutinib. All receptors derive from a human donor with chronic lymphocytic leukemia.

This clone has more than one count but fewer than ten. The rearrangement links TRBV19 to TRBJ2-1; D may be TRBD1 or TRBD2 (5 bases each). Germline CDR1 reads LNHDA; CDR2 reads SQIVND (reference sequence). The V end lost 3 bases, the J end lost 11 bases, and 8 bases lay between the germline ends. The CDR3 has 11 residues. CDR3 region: CASSIGAQQFF. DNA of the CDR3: TGTGCCAGTAGTATCGGGGCGCAGCAGTTCTTC.

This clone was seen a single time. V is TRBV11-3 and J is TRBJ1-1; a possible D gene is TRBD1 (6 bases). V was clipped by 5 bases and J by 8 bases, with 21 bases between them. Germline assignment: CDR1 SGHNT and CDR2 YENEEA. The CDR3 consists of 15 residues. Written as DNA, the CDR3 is TGTGCCAGCAGCCCGGGGGGCGACACACGTCGAGAAGCTTTCTTT. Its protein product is CASSPGGDTRREAFF.

CDR3 region: CASSTGQDLYGYTF. DNA of the CDR3: TGTGCCAGCAGCACCGGACAGGACCTCTATGGCTACACCTTC. The rearrangement joins TRBV9 to TRBJ1-2; 7 bases line up with TRBD1. This CDR3 contains 14 residues. Per germline, CDR1 SGDLS and CDR2 YYNGEE. With 4 bases clipped from V and 4 bases from J, the junction kept 7 bases outside the gene matches. The complete variable domain, with remaining parts taken from reference TRBV9 and TRBJ1-2, reads DSGVTQTPKHLITATGQRVTLRCSPRSGDLSVYWYQQSLDQGLQFLIQYYNGEERAKGNILERFSAQQFPDLHSELNLSSLELGDSALYFCASSTGQDLYGYTFGSGTRLTVV.

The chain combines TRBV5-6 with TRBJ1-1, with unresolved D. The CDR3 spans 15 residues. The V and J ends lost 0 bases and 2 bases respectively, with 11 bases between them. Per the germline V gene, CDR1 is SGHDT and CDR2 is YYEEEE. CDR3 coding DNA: TGTGCCAGCAGCTTGGTACAGTTAGTTAACACTGAAGCTTTCTTT. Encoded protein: CASSLVQLVNTEAFF.

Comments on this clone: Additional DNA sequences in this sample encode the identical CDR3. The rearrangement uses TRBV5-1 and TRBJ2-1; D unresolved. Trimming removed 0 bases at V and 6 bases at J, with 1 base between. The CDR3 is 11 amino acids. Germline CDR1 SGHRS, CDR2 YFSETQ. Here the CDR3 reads CASSLGNEQFF. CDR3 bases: TGCGCCAGCAGCTTGGGCAATGAGCAGTTCTTC.

The CDR3 nucleotides read TGTGCCAGCAGCGAGCCCCGACTGCGACCGGAGCAGTTCTTC. Its protein is CASSEPRLRPEQFF. V is TRBV9 and J is TRBJ2-1; D unclear. V dropped 3 bases and J dropped 10 bases, with 17 bases sitting between them. Germline V CDR1 and CDR2: SGDLS, YYNGEE. This CDR3 comprises 14 residues.

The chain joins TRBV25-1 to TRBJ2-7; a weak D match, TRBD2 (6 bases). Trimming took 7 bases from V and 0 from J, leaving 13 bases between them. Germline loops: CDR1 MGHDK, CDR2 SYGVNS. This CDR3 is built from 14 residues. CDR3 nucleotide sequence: TGTGCCAGCACCCGAACCGGGGGCTCCTACGAGCAGTACTTC. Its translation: CASTRTGGSYEQYF.

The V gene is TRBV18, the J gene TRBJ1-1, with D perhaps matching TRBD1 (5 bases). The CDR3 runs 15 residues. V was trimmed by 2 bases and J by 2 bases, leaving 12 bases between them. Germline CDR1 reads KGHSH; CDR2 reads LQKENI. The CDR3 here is CASSPGGDRNTEAFF. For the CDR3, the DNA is TGTGCCAGCTCACCAGGGGGTGACAGAAACACTGAAGCTTTCTTT.

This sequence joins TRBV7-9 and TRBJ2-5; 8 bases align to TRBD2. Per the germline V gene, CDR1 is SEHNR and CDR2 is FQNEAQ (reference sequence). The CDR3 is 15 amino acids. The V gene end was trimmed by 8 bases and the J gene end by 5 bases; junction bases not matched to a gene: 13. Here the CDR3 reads CASSPGGVAGETQYF. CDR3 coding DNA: TGTGCCAGCTCCCCCGGGGGGGTAGCGGGGGAGACCCAGTACTTC. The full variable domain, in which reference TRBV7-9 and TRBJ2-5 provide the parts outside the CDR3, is DTGVSQNPRHKITKRGQNVTFRCDPISEHNRLYWYRQTLGQGPEFLTYFQNEAQLEKSRLLSDRFSAERPKGSFSTLEIQRTEQGDSAMYLCASSPGGVAGETQYFGPGTRLLVL.

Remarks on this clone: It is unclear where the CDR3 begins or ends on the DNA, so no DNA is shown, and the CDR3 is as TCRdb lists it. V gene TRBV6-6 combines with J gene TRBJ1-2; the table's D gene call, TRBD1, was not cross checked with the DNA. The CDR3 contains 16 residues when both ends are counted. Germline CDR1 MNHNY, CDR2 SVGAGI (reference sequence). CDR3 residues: CASILDRASLRYGYTF.

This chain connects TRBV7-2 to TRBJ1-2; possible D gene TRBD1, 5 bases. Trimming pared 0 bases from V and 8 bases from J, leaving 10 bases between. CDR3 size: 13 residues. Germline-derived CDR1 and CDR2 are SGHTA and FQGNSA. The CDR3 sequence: CASSLAGAGGYTF. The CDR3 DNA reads TGTGCCAGCAGCTTAGCAGGGGCCGGCGGCTACACCTTC. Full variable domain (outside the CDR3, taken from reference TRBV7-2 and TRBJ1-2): GAGVSQSPSNKVTEKGKDVELRCDPISGHTALYWYRQSLGQGLEFLIYFQGNSAPDKSGLPSDRFSAERTGGSVSTLTIQRTQQEDSAVYLCASSLAGAGGYTFGSGTRLTVV.

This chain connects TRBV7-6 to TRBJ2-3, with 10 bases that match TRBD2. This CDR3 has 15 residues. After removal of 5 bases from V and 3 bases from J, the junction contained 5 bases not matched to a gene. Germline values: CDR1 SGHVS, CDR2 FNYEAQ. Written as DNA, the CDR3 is TGTGCCAGCAGCCTCTTGACTAGCGGGACAGATACGCAGTATTTT. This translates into CASSLLTSGTDTQYF.

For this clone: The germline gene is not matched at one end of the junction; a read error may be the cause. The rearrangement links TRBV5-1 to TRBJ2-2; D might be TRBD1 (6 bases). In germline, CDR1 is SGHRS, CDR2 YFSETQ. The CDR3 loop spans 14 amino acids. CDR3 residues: CASSPRGNSGELFF. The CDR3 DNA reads TGCGCCAGCAGTCCAAGGGGGAACTCCGGGGAGCTGTTTTTT.

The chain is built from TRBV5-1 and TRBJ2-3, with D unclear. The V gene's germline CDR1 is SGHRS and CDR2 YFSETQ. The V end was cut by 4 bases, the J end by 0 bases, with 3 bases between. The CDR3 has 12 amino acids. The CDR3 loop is CASSGSTDTQYF. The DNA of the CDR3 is TGCGCCAGCAGCGGAAGCACAGATACGCAGTATTTT.

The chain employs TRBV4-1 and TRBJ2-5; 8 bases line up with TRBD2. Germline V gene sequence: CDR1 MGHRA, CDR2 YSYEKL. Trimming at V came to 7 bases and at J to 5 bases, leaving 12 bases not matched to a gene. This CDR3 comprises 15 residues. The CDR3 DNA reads TGCGCCAGCAAGGGGAGGAGCGGGAGCGGGGAGACCCAGTACTTC. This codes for CASKGRSGSGETQYF.